This TCR beta chain is from a study of early T cells in non-severe SARS-CoV-2 infection. Study overall: Investigators sequenced bulk RNA drawn from unsorted whole blood, and chains remained unpaired.

The CDR3 runs to 12 residues. The ends were cut back, 8 bases at V and 2 bases at J, with 7 bases in the middle. Germline V CDR1 and CDR2: SGHTA, FQGNSA. Researchers attached unique molecular identifiers to individual cDNA molecules. One entry per CDR3 protein results from TCRdb running MiXCR on the 5' RACE reads. The sample lists 65,000 to 95,000 distinct CDR3 sequences, roughly a sixth seen once, with 2.5% to 3% in the top ten. General study points: VDJdb matches were skewed toward anti-spike CD8 T cell responses.

This clonotype was picked up a small number of times. The antigen remains unidentified. The source material was whole blood. This TCR came from an adult who was a healthcare worker with PCR-confirmed SARS-CoV-2 infection or an uninfected control (not recorded which). V usage is TRBV7-2 and J usage is TRBJ2-1, with D uncertain. The CDR3 DNA reads TGTGCCAGCTCCCACCCCTACAATGAGCAGTTCTTC. It specifies CASSHPYNEQFF.